The text below deals with one T cell receptor (beta chain). The sample is drawn from a study of T cells after yellow fever vaccination. Study-wide context: Preparation of fractions with low cell numbers was performed using SMART-Seq v4 Ultra Low Input.

CDR3 length: 15 residues. V gave up 2 bases and J gave up 8 bases, with 16 bases separating them. Each CDR3 protein is one row after TCRdb ran MiXCR on the 5' RACE reads. This sample has about 96,000 distinct CDR3 sequences; around 9.8% occur once, and the top ten carry around 16%. The clonotype comes from a man younger than 35 who received the YFV17D yellow fever vaccine. This rearrangement joins TRBV12-3 or TRBV12-4 to TRBJ2-1; D ambiguous. The sample here was CD8+ T cells not binding an NS4B(214-222) dextramer, sorted from PBMCs, taken less than 18 days after the first yellow fever vaccination. In DNA, the CDR3 is TGTGCCAGCAGTTTATATGAGCCGCGAGACGATGAGCAGTTCTTC. It translates to CASSLYEPRDDEQFF.